This is a list of T cell receptor beta chains from one sample in a study of shared clonotypes between healthy human individuals. Measured with immunoSEQ multiplex PCR; TCRdb has only the in-frame clones, and not every one. The sample lists just over 2,000,000 clones, 90% to 95% seen once, with 0.1% to 0.15% in the top ten. Input material: naive CD4+ T cells sorted from blood. These receptors all come from a man aged 18 to 30 in good health. Both conserved end residues are part of each CDR3. A D gene is named only where the DNA matches it firmly. Where a row states a size, it is once, few, many or the class of an expanded clone; other rows omit it.

j_call d_call clone_size v_call cdr3_aa cdr3_nt
TRBJ2-4 TRBD2 - TRBV10-3 CAISEGTSGIRYF TGTGCCATCAGTGAAGGGACTAGCGGGATTAGGTACTTC
TRBJ2-1 TRBD2 - TRBV4-3 CASSQEGGTSGRIYNEQFF TGCGCCAGCAGCCAAGAGGGTGGGACTAGCGGGAGGATTTACAATGAGCAGTTCTTC
TRBJ2-1 - - TRBV18 CASSPWAVHGDEQFF TGTGCCAGCTCACCCTGGGCGGTCCACGGCGATGAGCAGTTCTTC
TRBJ1-5 TRBD1 - TRBV12-5 CASGLENKDRISNQPQHF TGTGCTAGTGGTTTGGAAAACAAGGACAGGATTAGCAATCAGCCCCAGCATTTT
TRBJ2-5 - once TRBV5-1 CASSLLGGRETQYF TGCGCCAGCAGCTTGCTCGGGGGCAGGGAGACCCAGTACTTC
TRBJ1-5 TRBD1 - TRBV27 CASRLQGAINQPQHF TGTGCCAGCAGGCTACAGGGGGCCATAAATCAGCCCCAGCATTTT
TRBJ2-7 - - TRBV7-2 CASRPPASPAYEQYF TGTGCCAGCAGGCCTCCGGCATCCCCGGCCTACGAGCAGTACTTC
TRBJ1-2 - - TRBV5-6 CASSFVWNSGYTF TGTGCCAGCAGCTTCGTATGGAACTCTGGCTACACCTTC
TRBJ2-7 - - TRBV2 CASSETGGPYEQYF TGTGCCAGCAGTGAAACCGGGGGGCCCTACGAGCAGTACTTC
TRBJ2-3 - - TRBV9 CASSVVPGTDTQYF TGTGCCAGCAGCGTAGTCCCGGGTACAGATACGCAGTATTTT
TRBJ1-3 - - TRBV9 CASSVAGPLSGNTIYF TGTGCCAGCAGCGTAGCTGGGCCCCTCTCTGGAAACACCATATATTTT
TRBJ2-7 TRBD2 - TRBV25-1 CASSAKLGLAGADEQYF TGTGCCAGCAGTGCAAAACTAGGACTAGCGGGAGCGGACGAGCAGTACTTC
TRBJ1-5 - - TRBV5-8 CASGPGDYSNQPQHF TGTGCCAGCGGCCCAGGGGACTATAGCAATCAGCCCCAGCATTTT